The entry below gives a single TCR beta chain sequence along with its context. The data were taken from a study of T cells in Graves' hyperthyroidism and ophthalmopathy. The V gene's germline CDR1 is SGHRS and CDR2 YFSETQ. The V end lost 2 bases, the J end lost 1 base, and 6 bases lay between the germline ends. The CDR3 runs to 13 residues. The study defined stable Graves' hyperthyroidism as no ophthalmopathy progression within 18 months. Amplified TCR beta CDR3 regions came from RNA transcripts. TCR CDR3 underwent first-round RT-PCR with the HTBI primer set. TCRdb re-analysed the multiplex PCR reads in MiXCR, keeping a single row per CDR3 protein. Of about 550,000 distinct CDR3 sequences detected, around 21% appear once; the ten largest clones hold around 27%.

The chain carries TRBV5-1 and TRBJ2-5; D unclear. This receptor was identified in a man younger than 35 with Graves' hyperthyroidism. Input material: blood. This CDR3 is CASSFVVQETQYF. Written as DNA, the CDR3 is TGCGCCAGCAGCTTTGTGGTCCAAGAGACCCAGTACTTC.